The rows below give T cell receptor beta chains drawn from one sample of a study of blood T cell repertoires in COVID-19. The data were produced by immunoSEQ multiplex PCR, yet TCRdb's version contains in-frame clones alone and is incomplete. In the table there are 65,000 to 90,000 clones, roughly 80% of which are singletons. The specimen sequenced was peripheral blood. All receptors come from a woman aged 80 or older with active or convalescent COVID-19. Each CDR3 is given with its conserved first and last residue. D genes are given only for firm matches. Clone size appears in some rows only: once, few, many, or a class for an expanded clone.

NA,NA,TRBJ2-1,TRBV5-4,CASSAWTGAYNEQFF,TGTGCCAGCAGCGCATGGACGGGAGCATACAATGAGCAGTTCTTC
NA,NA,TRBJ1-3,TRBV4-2,CASSQDPNSGNTIYF,TGTGCCAGCAGCCAAGATCCAAACTCTGGAAACACCATATATTTT
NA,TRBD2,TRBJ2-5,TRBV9,CASSVGSGGNQETQYF,TGTGCCAGCAGCGTAGGGAGCGGGGGGAACCAAGAGACCCAGTACTTC
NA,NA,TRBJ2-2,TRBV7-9,CASSSGNTGELFF,TGTGCCAGCAGCTCGGGGAACACCGGGGAGCTGTTTTTT
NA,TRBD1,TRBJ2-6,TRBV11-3,CASSLGDRGVTGANVLTF,TGTGCCAGCAGCTTAGGTGACAGGGGTGTTACTGGGGCCAACGTCCTGACTTTC
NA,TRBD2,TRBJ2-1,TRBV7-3,CASSLAGGRNEQFF,TGTGCCAGCAGCCTAGCGGGGGGGCGGAATGAGCAGTTCTTC
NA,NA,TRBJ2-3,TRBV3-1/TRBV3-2,CASSQGVTDTQYF,TGTGCCAGCAGCCAAGGCGTAACAGATACGCAGTATTTT
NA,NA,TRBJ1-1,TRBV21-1,CASSPRWKARRAEAFF,TGTGCCAGCAGCCCCCGATGGAAGGCCAGGCGGGCTGAAGCTTTCTTT
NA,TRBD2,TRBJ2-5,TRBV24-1,CATSLKTSGVETQYF,TGTGCCACCAGTCTTAAGACTAGCGGGGTAGAGACCCAGTACTTC
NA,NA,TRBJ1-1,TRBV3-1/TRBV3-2,CASSPGGFLNTEAFF,TGTGCCAGCAGCCCCGGAGGGTTTCTGAACACTGAAGCTTTCTTT
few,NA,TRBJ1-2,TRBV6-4,CASSASTDSNYGYTF,TGTGCCAGCAGTGCTTCCACGGACTCTAACTATGGCTACACCTTC
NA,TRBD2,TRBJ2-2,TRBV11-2,CASSSTQTSGLAGELFF,TGTGCCAGCAGCTCGACACAGACTAGCGGATTGGCCGGGGAGCTGTTTTTT
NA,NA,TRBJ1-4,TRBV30,CAWTRQMNEKLFF,TGTGCCTGGACTCGACAGATGAATGAAAAACTGTTTTTT
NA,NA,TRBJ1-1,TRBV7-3,CASSLEVMTEAFF,TGTGCCAGCAGCTTAGAGGTCATGACTGAAGCTTTCTTT
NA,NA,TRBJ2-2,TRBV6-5,CASSYSGGNTGELFF,TGTGCCAGCAGTTACTCCGGGGGGAACACCGGGGAGCTGTTTTTT
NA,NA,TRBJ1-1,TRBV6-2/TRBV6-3,CASSYSNREKTEAFF,TGTGCCAGCAGTTACTCGAACAGGGAAAAGACTGAAGCTTTCTTT
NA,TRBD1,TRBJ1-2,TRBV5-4,CASSGQGPYGYTF,TGTGCCAGCAGCGGACAGGGTCCTTATGGCTACACCTTC
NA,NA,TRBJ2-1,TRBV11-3,CASSLGRVREHEQFF,TGTGCCAGCAGCTTAGGGCGGGTTCGGGAGCATGAGCAGTTCTTC
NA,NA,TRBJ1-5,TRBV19,CASRIDRFRNQPQHF,TGTGCCAGTAGGATTGACAGGTTTCGCAATCAGCCCCAGCATTTT
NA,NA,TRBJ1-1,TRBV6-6,CASSYSPGNTEAFF,TGTGCCAGCAGTTACTCCCCGGGGAACACTGAAGCTTTCTTT
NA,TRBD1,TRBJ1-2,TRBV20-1,CSAGGQGDYGYTF,TGCAGTGCTGGTGGACAGGGAGACTATGGCTACACCTTC
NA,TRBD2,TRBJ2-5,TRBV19,CASSTGTSGRAVETQYF,TGTGCCAGTAGCACCGGGACTAGCGGGAGGGCCGTGGAGACCCAGTACTTC
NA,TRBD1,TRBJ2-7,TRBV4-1,CASSQDHLGTGSYEQYF,TGCGCCAGCAGCCAAGACCACTTGGGGACAGGGTCGTACGAGCAGTACTTC
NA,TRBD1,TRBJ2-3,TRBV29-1,CSVTGQGVADTQYF,TGCAGCGTGACGGGACAGGGGGTAGCAGATACGCAGTATTTT
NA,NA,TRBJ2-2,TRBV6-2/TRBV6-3,CASSYSPRAGAGTGELFF,TGTGCCAGCAGTTACTCCCCACGGGCAGGGGCCGGGACCGGGGAGCTGTTTTTT
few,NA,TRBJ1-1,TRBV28,CASSSYKGGLNTEAFF,TGTGCCAGCAGTTCTTACAAGGGAGGGTTGAACACTGAAGCTTTCTTT
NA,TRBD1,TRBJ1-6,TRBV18,CASSTTGANNSPLHF,TGTGCCAGCTCAACCACAGGGGCAAATAATTCACCCCTCCACTTT
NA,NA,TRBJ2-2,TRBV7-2,CASSQQSGNTGELFF,TGTGCCAGCAGTCAACAGAGCGGGAACACCGGGGAGCTGTTTTTT
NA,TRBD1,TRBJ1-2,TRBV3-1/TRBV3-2,CASSQTGDYGYTF,TGTGCCAGCAGCCAGACAGGGGACTATGGCTACACCTTC
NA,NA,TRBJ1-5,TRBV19,CASGLSGGNQPQHF,TGTGCCAGTGGCCTCTCGGGGGGCAATCAGCCCCAGCATTTT
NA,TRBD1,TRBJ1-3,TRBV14,CASSPRTGPGNTIYF,TGTGCCAGCAGCCCCCGGACAGGGCCGGGAAACACCATATATTTT
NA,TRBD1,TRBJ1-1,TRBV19,CASSRDRLQNTEAFF,TGTGCCAGTAGTAGGGACAGGCTTCAAAACACTGAAGCTTTCTTT
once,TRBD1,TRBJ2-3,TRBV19,CASSIDDRATDTQYF,TGTGCCAGTAGTATAGACGACAGGGCCACAGATACGCAGTATTTT
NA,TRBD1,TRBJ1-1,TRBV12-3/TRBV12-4,CASSQGVNTEAFF,TGTGCCAGCAGTCAGGGGGTGAACACTGAAGCTTTCTTT
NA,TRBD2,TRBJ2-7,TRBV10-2,CASSGGTYEQYF,TGCGCCAGTAGCGGGGGAACCTACGAGCAGTACTTC
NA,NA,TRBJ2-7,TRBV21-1,CASSKDSRNSYEQYF,TGTGCCAGCAGCAAAGACAGCCGAAATTCCTACGAGCAGTACTTC
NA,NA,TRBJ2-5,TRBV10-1,CASSAGTPGGTQYF,TGCGCCAGCAGTGCCGGGACTCCCGGGGGGACCCAGTACTTC